This TCR beta chain came from a study of Ad26.COV2.S vaccination and SARS-CoV-2 variants. Study-level points and caveats: Higher spike-specific TCR breadth was found in vaccine recipients than in placebo recipients.

Details on this clone: Its antigen remains unknown.

Using immunoSEQ multiplex PCR, the repertoire was profiled, and TCRdb retains in-frame clones only, with some absent. Of approximately 300,000 clones in the sample, around four fifths were seen once. Treatment of the sample: some 20 received Ad26.COV2.S at low or high dose, single or two shots; about 5 received placebo; per-sample allocation not given. Samples were taken on day 63 after the first vaccine or placebo injection. The sequence derives from a person between 18 and 65 years old who received the Ad26.COV2.S COVID-19 vaccine or a placebo. The source material was peripheral blood, sampled in a trial of Ad26.COV2.S vaccine versus placebo.

The CDR3 here is CASGKQGEQYF. DNA for the CDR3: TGTGCCAGCGGGAAACAGGGTGAGCAGTACTTC. V usage is TRBV6-5 and J usage is TRBJ2-7; a weak D match, TRBD1 (6 bases). The germline V gene has CDR1 MNHEY and CDR2 SVGAGI. Deletions cut 8 bases from V and 7 bases from J, with 12 bases between. The CDR3 loop spans 11 amino acids.